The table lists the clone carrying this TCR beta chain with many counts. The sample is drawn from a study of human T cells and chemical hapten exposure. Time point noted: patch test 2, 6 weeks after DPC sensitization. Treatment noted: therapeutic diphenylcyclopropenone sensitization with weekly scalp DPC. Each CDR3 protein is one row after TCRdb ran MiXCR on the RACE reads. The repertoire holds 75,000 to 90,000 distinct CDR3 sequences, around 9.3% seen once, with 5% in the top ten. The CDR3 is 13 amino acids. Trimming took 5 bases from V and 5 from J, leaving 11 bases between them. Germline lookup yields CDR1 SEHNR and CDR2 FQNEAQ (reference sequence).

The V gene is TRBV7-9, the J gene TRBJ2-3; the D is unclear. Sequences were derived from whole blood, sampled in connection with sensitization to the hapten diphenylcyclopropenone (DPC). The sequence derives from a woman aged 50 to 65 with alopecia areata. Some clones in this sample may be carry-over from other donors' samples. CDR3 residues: CASSQNPLDTQYF. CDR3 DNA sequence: TGTGCCAGCAGCCAAAACCCTTTAGATACGCAGTATTTT.